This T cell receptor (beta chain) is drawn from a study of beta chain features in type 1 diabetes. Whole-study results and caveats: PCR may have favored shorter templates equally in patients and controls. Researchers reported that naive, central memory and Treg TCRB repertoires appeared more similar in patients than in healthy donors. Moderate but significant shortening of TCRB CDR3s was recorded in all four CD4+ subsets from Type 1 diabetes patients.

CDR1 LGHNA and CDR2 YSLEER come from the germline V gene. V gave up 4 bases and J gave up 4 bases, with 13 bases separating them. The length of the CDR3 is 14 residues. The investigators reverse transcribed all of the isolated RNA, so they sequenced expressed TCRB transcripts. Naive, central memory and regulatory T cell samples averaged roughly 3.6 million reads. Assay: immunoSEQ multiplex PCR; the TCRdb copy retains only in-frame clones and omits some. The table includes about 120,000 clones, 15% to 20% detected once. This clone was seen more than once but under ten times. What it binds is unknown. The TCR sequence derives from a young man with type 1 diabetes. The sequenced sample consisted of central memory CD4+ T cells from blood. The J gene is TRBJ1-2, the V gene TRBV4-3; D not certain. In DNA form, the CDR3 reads TGCGCCAGCAGCCCGGAGATGACGGCCTATGGCTACACCTTC. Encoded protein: CASSPEMTAYGYTF.